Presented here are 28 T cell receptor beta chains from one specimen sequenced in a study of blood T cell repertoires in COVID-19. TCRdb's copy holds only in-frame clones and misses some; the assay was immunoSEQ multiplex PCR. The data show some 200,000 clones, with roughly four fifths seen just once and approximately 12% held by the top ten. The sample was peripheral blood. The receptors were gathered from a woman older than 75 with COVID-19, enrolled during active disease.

The DNA of the CDR3 is TGTGCCAGCAGCCCAAAGACAGGGTTCAATCAGCCCCAGCATTTT. It yields the protein CASSPKTGFNQPQHF. This rearrangement joins TRBV7-2 to TRBJ1-5; TRBD1 matches at 7 bases. The CDR3 has 15 amino acids. Germline CDR1 SGHTA, CDR2 FQGNSA. V shed 5 bases, J shed 3 bases, and the junction held 7 bases outside the gene matches. The whole variable domain, remainder taken from reference TRBV7-2 and TRBJ1-5, is GAGVSQSPSNKVTEKGKDVELRCDPISGHTALYWYRQSLGQGLEFLIYFQGNSAPDKSGLPSDRFSAERTGGSVSTLTIQRTQQEDSAVYLCASSPKTGFNQPQHFGDGTRLSIL.

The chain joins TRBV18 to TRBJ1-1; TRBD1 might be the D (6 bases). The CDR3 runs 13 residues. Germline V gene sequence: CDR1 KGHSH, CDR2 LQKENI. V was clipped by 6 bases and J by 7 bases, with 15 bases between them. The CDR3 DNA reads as TGTGCCAGCTCGGCAGGGGTTAGTAGTGAAGCTTTCTTT. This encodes CASSAGVSSEAFF.

The CDR3 bases are TGTGCCAGCAGGAGGGGGACAGGGGCCTACGAGCAGTACTTC. Protein: CASRRGTGAYEQYF. The chain carries TRBV2 and TRBJ2-7; TRBD1 matches 10 bases. In germline, CDR1 is SNHLY, CDR2 FYNNEI. This CDR3 has 14 residues. V was clipped by 6 bases and J by 2 bases; unmatched bases: 4.

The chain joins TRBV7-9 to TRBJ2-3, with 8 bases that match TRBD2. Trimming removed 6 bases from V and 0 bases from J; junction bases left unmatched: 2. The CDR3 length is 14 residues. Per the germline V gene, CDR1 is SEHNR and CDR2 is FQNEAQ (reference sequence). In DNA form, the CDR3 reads TGTGCCAGCAGACTAGCGGCAAGCACAGATACGCAGTATTTT. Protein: CASRLAASTDTQYF.

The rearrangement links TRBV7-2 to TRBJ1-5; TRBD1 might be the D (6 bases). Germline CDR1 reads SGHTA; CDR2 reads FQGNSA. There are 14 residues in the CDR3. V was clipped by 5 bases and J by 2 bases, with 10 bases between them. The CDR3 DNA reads TGTGCCAGCAGCCAGGACAGTGGCAATCAGCCCCAGCATTTT. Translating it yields CASSQDSGNQPQHF.

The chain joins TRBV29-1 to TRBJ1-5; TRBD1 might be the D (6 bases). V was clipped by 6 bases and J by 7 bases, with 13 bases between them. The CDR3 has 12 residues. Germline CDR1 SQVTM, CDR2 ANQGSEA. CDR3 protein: CSVSGERQPQHF. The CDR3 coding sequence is TGCAGCGTGTCAGGGGAACGCCAGCCCCAGCATTTT.

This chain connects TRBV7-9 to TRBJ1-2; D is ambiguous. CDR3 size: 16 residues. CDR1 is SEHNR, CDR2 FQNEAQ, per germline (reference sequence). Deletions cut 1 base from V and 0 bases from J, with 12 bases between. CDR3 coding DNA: TGTGCCAGCAGCTTAGTAATAGACACCTCTAACTATGGCTACACCTTC. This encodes CASSLVIDTSNYGYTF.

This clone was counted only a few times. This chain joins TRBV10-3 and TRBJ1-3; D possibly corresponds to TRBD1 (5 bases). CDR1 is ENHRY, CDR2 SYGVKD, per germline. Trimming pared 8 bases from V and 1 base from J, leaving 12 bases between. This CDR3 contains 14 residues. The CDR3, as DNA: TGTGCCATCTGGCGGGGCACGTCTGGAAACACCATATATTTT. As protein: CAIWRGTSGNTIYF.

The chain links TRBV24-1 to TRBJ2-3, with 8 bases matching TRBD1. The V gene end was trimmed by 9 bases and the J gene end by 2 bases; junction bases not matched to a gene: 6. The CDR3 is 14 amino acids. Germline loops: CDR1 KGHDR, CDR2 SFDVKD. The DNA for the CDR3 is TGTGCCACCGGAAAGGACAGGGTCACAGATACGCAGTATTTT. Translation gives CATGKDRVTDTQYF.

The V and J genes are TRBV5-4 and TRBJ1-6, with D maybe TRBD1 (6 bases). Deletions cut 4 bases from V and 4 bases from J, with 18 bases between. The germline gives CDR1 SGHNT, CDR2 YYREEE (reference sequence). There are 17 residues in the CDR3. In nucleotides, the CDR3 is TGTGCCAGCAGCCAACAAAGGGGTGGGACATATAATTCACCCCTCCACTTT. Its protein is CASSQQRGGTYNSPLHF.

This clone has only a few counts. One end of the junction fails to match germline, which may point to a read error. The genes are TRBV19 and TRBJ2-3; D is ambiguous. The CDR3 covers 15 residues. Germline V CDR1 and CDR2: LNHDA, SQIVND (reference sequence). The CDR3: CASSIGAISTDTQYF. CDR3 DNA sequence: TGTGCCAGCAGTATAGGCGCGATCAGCACAGATACGCAGTATTTT.

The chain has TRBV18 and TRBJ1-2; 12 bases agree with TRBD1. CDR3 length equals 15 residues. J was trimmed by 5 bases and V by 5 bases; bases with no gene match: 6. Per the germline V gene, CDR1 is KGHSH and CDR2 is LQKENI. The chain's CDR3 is CASSEGQGAMYGYTF. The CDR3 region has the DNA TGTGCCAGCTCAGAGGGACAGGGGGCTATGTATGGCTACACCTTC.

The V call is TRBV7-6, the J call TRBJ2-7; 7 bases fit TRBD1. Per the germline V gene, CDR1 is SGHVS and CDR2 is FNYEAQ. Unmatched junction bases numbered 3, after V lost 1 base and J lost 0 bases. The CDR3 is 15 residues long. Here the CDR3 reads CASSLDDRASYEQYF. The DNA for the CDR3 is TGTGCCAGCAGCTTAGACGACAGGGCCTCCTACGAGCAGTACTTC.

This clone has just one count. The CDR3 DNA follows: TGTGCCAGCAGTAAACTAGCGGGGTCCGTCGACAATGAGCAGTTCTTC. This sequence encodes CASSKLAGSVDNEQFF. The chain uses TRBV28 and TRBJ2-1; 10 nucleotides agree with TRBD2. This CDR3 spans 16 amino acids. V shed 5 bases and J 5 bases; nucleotides not matched to a gene: 9. Germline V gene data show CDR1 as MDHEN and CDR2 as SYDVKM.

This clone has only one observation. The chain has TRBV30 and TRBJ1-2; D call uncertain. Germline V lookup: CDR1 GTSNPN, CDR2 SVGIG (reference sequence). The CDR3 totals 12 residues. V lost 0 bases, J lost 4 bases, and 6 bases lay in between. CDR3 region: CAWSVSPYGYTF. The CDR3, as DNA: TGTGCCTGGAGTGTCTCCCCCTATGGCTACACCTTC.

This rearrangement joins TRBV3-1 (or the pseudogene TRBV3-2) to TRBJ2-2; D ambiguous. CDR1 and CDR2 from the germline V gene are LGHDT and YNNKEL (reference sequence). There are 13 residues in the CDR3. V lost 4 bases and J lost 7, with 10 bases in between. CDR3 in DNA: TGTGCCAGCAGCCCCTTCTTTAGCGGGGAGCTGTTTTTT. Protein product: CASSPFFSGELFF.

In nucleotides, the CDR3 is TGTGCCAGCAGCGCGGGGTTCGGGAATTCACCCCTCCACTTT. It is translated as CASSAGFGNSPLHF. The chain has TRBV7-2 and TRBJ1-6; D uncertain. Germline loops: CDR1 SGHTA, CDR2 FQGNSA. The CDR3 has 14 amino acids. V was clipped by 5 bases and J by 7 bases, with 12 bases between them.

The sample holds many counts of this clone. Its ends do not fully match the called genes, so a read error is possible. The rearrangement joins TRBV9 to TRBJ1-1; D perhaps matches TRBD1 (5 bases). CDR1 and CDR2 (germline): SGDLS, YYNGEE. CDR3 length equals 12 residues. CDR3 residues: CASSVVGTPLFF. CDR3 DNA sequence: TGTGCCAGCAGCGTAGTCGGGACTCCCCTTTTTTTT.

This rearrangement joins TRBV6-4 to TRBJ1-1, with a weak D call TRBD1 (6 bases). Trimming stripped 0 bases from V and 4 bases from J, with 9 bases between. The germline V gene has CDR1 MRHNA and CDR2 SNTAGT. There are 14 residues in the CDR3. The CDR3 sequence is CASSDSNRATEAFF. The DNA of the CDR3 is TGTGCCAGCAGTGACTCAAACAGGGCCACTGAAGCTTTCTTT.

The CDR3 region is CASSPSGGETQYF. CDR3 sequence (DNA): TGTGCCAGCAGCCCTTCCGGGGGGGAGACCCAGTACTTC. The rearrangement uses TRBV7-9 and TRBJ2-5; TRBD2 aligns across 7 bases. CDR1 is SEHNR, CDR2 FQNEAQ, per germline (reference sequence). The CDR3 loop spans 13 amino acids. V shed 5 bases and J 5 bases; nucleotides not matched to a gene: 5.

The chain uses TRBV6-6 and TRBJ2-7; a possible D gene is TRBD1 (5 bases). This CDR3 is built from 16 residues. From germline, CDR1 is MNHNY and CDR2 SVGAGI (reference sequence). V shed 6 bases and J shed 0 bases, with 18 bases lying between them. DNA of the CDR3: TGTGCCAGCAGACCCGAACGCGACAGAAGCTCCTACGAGCAGTACTTC. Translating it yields CASRPERDRSSYEQYF.

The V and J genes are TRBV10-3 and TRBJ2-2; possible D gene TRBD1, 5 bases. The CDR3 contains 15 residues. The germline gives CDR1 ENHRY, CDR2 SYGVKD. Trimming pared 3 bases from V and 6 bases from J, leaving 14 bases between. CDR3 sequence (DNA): TGTGCCATCAGTGAAGGTGCAGGGATGGCCGGGGAGCTGTTTTTT. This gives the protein CAISEGAGMAGELFF.

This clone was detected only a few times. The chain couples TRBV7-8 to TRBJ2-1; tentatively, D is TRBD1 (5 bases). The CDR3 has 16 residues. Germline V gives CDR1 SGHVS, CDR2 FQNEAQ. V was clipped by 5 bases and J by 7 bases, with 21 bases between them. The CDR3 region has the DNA TGTGCCAGCAGCCCGAGTCTGGGGCAGCGTGGGAATGAGCAGTTCTTC. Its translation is CASSPSLGQRGNEQFF.

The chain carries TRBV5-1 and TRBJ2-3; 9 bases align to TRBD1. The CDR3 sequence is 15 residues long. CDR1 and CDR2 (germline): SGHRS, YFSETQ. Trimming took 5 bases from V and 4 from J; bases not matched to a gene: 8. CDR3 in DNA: TGCGCCAGCAGAGTCACAGGGGGCCACGCAGATACGCAGTATTTT. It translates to CASRVTGGHADTQYF. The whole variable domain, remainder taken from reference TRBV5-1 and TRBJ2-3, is KAGVTQTPRYLIKTRGQQVTLSCSPISGHRSVSWYQQTPGQGLQFLFEYFSETQRNKGNFPGRFSGRQFSNSRSEMNVSTLELGDSALYLCASRVTGGHADTQYFGPGTRLTVL.

DNA of the CDR3: TGTGCCACCAGGGCGGAGGGGACAGATACGCAGTATTTT. It codes for CATRAEGTDTQYF. The V and J genes are TRBV24-1 and TRBJ2-3, with D tentatively TRBD2 (6 bases). Germline lookup yields CDR1 KGHDR and CDR2 SFDVKD. V lost 7 bases, J lost 3 bases, and 10 bases lay in between. The CDR3 extends over 13 amino acids.

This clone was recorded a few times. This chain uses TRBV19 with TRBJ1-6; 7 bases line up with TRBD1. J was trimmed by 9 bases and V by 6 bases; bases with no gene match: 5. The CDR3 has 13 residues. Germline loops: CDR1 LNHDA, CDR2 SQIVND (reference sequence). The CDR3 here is CASSRDSFSPLHF. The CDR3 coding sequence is TGTGCCAGTAGCCGGGACAGTTTTTCACCCCTCCACTTT.

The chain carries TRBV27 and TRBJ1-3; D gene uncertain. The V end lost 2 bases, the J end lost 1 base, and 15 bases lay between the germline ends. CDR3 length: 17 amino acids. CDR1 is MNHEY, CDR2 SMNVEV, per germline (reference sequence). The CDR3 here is CASSLRGAGLSGNTIYF. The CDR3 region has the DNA TGTGCCAGCAGTTTAAGAGGCGCGGGCTTATCTGGAAACACCATATATTTT.

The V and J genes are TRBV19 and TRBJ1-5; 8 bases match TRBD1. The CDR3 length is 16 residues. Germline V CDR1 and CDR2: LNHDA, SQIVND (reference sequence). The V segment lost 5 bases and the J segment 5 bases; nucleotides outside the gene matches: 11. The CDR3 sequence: CASSAQTGASHQPQHF. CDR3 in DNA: TGTGCCAGTAGTGCCCAGACAGGGGCGTCTCATCAGCCCCAGCATTTT.